This T cell receptor (beta chain) was recorded in a study of monozygotic twins with inflammatory bowel disease. Notes on this clonotype: Its target is not known.

Each TCR library consumed 3,000 to 3,500 ng of total RNA. Eight separate reactions per sample served to make cDNA. Following a re-call of the 5' RACE reads, TCRdb has one entry per CDR3 protein and lacks DNA. The sample has 310,000 or so distinct CDR3 sequences. The CDR3 covers 16 residues. CDR1 is MNHNS and CDR2 is SASEGT in the germline V gene. Overall study results and limits: Separate T cell subtypes could not be resolved from one another.

Sequenced: blood. This chain joins TRBV6-1 and TRBJ1-5. This receptor was taken from a human donor with ulcerative colitis or Crohn's disease, or a healthy co-twin of an affected twin (not recorded which). The CDR3 sequence is CASSEANSGANQPQHF.